These 32 T cell receptor beta chains came from one sample sequenced in a study of T cell responses to AZD1222 COVID-19 vaccine. The assay was immunoSEQ multiplex PCR, and TCRdb's table has in-frame clones only and misses some. Found here are just under 95,000 clones, approximately 90% of them singletons; the top ten hold approximately 21%. The source material was peripheral blood, sampled on day 0 of AZD1222 vaccination. Receptors were obtained from an adult in good health.

The rearrangement uses TRBV4-1 and TRBJ1-6; D possibly corresponds to TRBD1 (5 bases). Trimming took 0 bases from V and 0 from J, leaving 18 bases between them. CDR1 and CDR2 from the germline V gene are MGHRA and YSYEKL. This CDR3 comprises 20 residues. The CDR3 loop is CASSQDQGLRPGSYNSPLHF. CDR3 bases: TGCGCCAGCAGCCAAGATCAGGGCCTCCGACCGGGCTCCTATAATTCACCCCTCCACTTT.

The chain recombines TRBV3-1 (or the pseudogene TRBV3-2) with TRBJ1-1; the D is unclear. V lost 0 bases and J lost 1, with 6 bases in between. The germline V gene has CDR1 LGHDT and CDR2 YNNKEL (reference sequence). The CDR3 sequence is 14 residues long. CDR3 in DNA: TGTGCCAGCAGCCAAGATTCGGGGAACACTGAAGCTTTCTTT. Translating gives CASSQDSGNTEAFF.

V is TRBV6-5 and J is TRBJ1-3; D unresolved. There are 14 residues in the CDR3. From germline, CDR1 is MNHEY and CDR2 SVGAGI. Trimming pared 0 bases from V and 6 bases from J, leaving 9 bases between. As DNA, the CDR3 is TGTGCCAGCAGTTACTCCGGGAGTTCAAACACCATATATTTT. Translated: CASSYSGSSNTIYF.

The chain employs TRBV5-1 and TRBJ2-1, with 9 nucleotides matching TRBD1. The V gene's germline CDR1 is SGHRS and CDR2 YFSETQ. This CDR3 comprises 16 residues. V lost 4 bases and J lost 8; bases outside the gene matches: 13. CDR3 nucleotides: TGCGCCAGCAGCGGCTCACCGGGACAGGGTATCTATGAGCAGTTCTTC. Translated, it gives CASSGSPGQGIYEQFF.

This chain joins TRBV9 and TRBJ1-6; maybe TRBD1 (5 bases). Germline V gene sequence: CDR1 SGDLS, CDR2 YYNGEE. Trimming took 5 bases from V and 4 from J, leaving 16 bases between them. The CDR3 contains 16 residues. Written as DNA, the CDR3 is TGTGCCAGCAGGCGCTCCGGGACGGAATATAATTCACCCCTCCACTTT. It codes for CASRRSGTEYNSPLHF.

This clone has only one observation. The chain employs TRBV7-6 and TRBJ1-1, with no clear D. From germline, CDR1 is SGHVS and CDR2 FNYEAQ. Trimming removed 6 bases at V and 3 bases at J, with 17 bases between. CDR3 size: 15 residues. In DNA, the CDR3 is TGTGCCAGCAGTAGGGCTCCCTATGTCTACACTGAAGCTTTCTTT. Translating gives CASSRAPYVYTEAFF.

As to this clone: Other DNA sequences of this sample code for an identical CDR3. The chain couples TRBV6-1 to TRBJ2-7, with D possibly matching TRBD1 (5 bases). The germline V gene has CDR1 MNHNS and CDR2 SASEGT. The CDR3 is made up of 13 amino acids. V lost 2 bases and J 3 bases, leaving 8 bases between the germline ends. CDR3 nucleotide sequence: TGTGCCAGCAGTGAACCCCAGGGCTACGAGCAGTACTTC. As protein: CASSEPQGYEQYF.

The gene calls are TRBV29-1 and TRBJ1-2; weak D call: TRBD1 (5 bases). The V end was cut by 4 bases, the J end by 7 bases, with 19 bases between. Germline values: CDR1 SQVTM, CDR2 ANQGSEA. This CDR3 region has 14 residues. This CDR3 is CSVVQVQGLGGYTF. The CDR3 coding sequence is TGCAGCGTTGTTCAGGTTCAGGGTTTAGGTGGCTACACCTTC.

The chain links TRBV11-2 to TRBJ1-3, with unresolved D. CDR1 is SGHAT and CDR2 is FQNNGV in the germline V gene. The germline V and J ends were trimmed by 0 bases and 3 bases, with 9 bases remaining between them. This CDR3 contains 15 residues. CDR3 amino acids: CASSLDSTGGNTIYF. CDR3 nucleotide sequence: TGTGCCAGCAGCTTAGATTCGACGGGTGGAAACACCATATATTTT. Filled out from reference TRBV11-2 and TRBJ1-3, the complete variable domain reads EAGVAQSPRYKIIEKRQSVAFWCNPISGHATLYWYQQILGQGPKLLIQFQNNGVVDDSQLPKDRFSAERLKGVDSTLKIQPAKLEDSAVYLCASSLDSTGGNTIYFGEGSWLTVV.

This sequence joins TRBV10-3 and TRBJ2-3, with TRBD1 as a possible D gene (6 bases). There are 11 residues in the CDR3. CDR1 and CDR2 from the germline V gene are ENHRY and SYGVKD. Between the trimmed V and J ends, which lost 11 bases and 3 bases, there was a span of 9 bases. In nucleotides, the CDR3 is TGTGCCGTGAGGGGGACAGATACGCAGTATTTT. Its translation: CAVRGTDTQYF.

This chain links TRBV5-3 with TRBJ1-2; D perhaps matches TRBD1 (5 bases). TRBV5-3 is known as an ORF, though its function is uncertain. V lost 3 bases and J lost 5, with 17 bases in between. This CDR3 is 15 amino acids long. The CDR3 region has the DNA TGTGCCAGAAGCTACGGGGGGAGTCTCTATTATGGCTACACCTTC. Its protein product is CARSYGGSLYYGYTF.

The CDR3 DNA follows: TGCGCCAGCAGCCGCACGGGGACCTCTGGAAACACCATATATTTT. It translates to CASSRTGTSGNTIYF. The gene calls are TRBV4-3 and TRBJ1-3; a possible D gene is TRBD1 (5 bases). The CDR3 runs 15 residues. V was shortened by 4 bases and J by 0 bases, with 10 bases between the two germline ends. Germline V CDR1 and CDR2: LGHNA, YSLEER.

Comment on this clone: One junction end does not reproduce the germline sequence, and a read error may be involved. V and J are TRBV7-2 and TRBJ2-3; D may be TRBD2 (5 bases). CDR1 SGHTA and CDR2 FQGNSA come from the germline V gene. CDR3 length equals 15 residues. In DNA, the CDR3 is TGTGCCAGCAGCCTAGCCGGACTTCCTACAGATACGCAGTATTTT. Amino acids: CASSLAGLPTDTQYF.

This chain links TRBV30 with TRBJ2-5; D perhaps matches TRBD2 (7 bases). Germline-derived CDR1 and CDR2 are GTSNPN and SVGIG (reference sequence). Trimming removed 3 bases from V and 5 bases from J, with 19 bases in between. This CDR3 region has 15 residues. Here the CDR3 reads CAWRAPRGASETQYF. In DNA form, the CDR3 reads TGTGCCTGGAGAGCCCCCCGGGGGGCGAGTGAGACCCAGTACTTC.

The chain carries TRBV18 and TRBJ1-4; D gene uncertain. Trimming stripped 5 bases from V and 4 bases from J, with 8 bases between. This CDR3 is 13 amino acids long. Germline CDR1 reads KGHSH; CDR2 reads LQKENI. The CDR3 DNA reads TGTGCCAGCTCAGACTCGGTTAATGAAAAACTGTTTTTT. Protein product: CASSDSVNEKLFF.

V gene TRBV19 combines with J gene TRBJ1-5; 11 bases match TRBD1. Germline V gene data show CDR1 as LNHDA and CDR2 as SQIVND (reference sequence). The CDR3 runs to 13 residues. Trimming at V came to 8 bases and at J to 7 bases, leaving 4 bases not matched to a gene. Written as DNA, the CDR3 is TGTGCCAGTGGACAGGGGGCACGACAGCCCCAGCATTTT. It yields the protein CASGQGARQPQHF.

This chain uses TRBV6-6 with TRBJ2-3, with 11 nucleotides matching TRBD2. The CDR3 has 16 amino acids. V lost 5 bases and J lost 5; bases outside the gene matches: 9. Germline V gene lookup returns CDR1 MNHNY and CDR2 SVGAGI (reference sequence). CDR3 sequence: CASSPHSGGAEDTQYF. CDR3 DNA sequence: TGTGCCAGCAGTCCCCATAGCGGGGGGGCTGAAGATACGCAGTATTTT.

This sequence joins TRBV6-5 and TRBJ1-5; D unclear. Trimming took off 6 bases at V and 0 bases at J, with 12 bases between the two ends. The CDR3 has 15 amino acids. Germline V gene sequence: CDR1 MNHEY, CDR2 SVGAGI. Written as DNA, the CDR3 is TGTGCCAGCAGGACACAGTATTATAGCAATCAGCCCCAGCATTTT. Translated, it gives CASRTQYYSNQPQHF.

This clone was recorded a few times. The V gene is TRBV19, the J gene TRBJ2-2; the D is unclear. V shed 4 bases and J shed 5 bases, with 5 bases lying between them. This CDR3 is built from 12 residues. Germline CDR1 reads LNHDA; CDR2 reads SQIVND (reference sequence). For the CDR3, the DNA is TGTGCCAGTAGTACACAGACCGGGGAGCTGTTTTTT. Translation gives CASSTQTGELFF.

This clone appeared a single time. This rearrangement joins TRBV19 to TRBJ1-5, with TRBD1 as a possible D gene (6 bases). The CDR3 has 16 residues. V was pared by 7 bases and J by 4 bases, with 20 bases between. Germline CDR1 reads LNHDA; CDR2 reads SQIVND (reference sequence). CDR3 amino acids: CASNDGRGAGNQPQHF. For the CDR3, the DNA is TGTGCCAGTAACGACGGTAGGGGGGCAGGGAATCAGCCCCAGCATTTT. Full variable domain (outside the CDR3, taken from reference TRBV19 and TRBJ1-5): DGGITQSPKYLFRKEGQNVTLSCEQNLNHDAMYWYRQDPGQGLRLIYYSQIVNDFQKGDIAEGYSVSREKKESFPLTVTSAQKNPTAFYLCASNDGRGAGNQPQHFGDGTRLSIL.

The V and J genes are TRBV5-1 and TRBJ1-1, with unresolved D. This CDR3 spans 13 amino acids. CDR1 and CDR2 from the germline V gene are SGHRS and YFSETQ. The V and J ends lost 2 bases and 5 bases respectively, with 10 bases between them. The CDR3 protein is CASSFILATEAFF. The CDR3 DNA reads as TGCGCCAGCAGCTTCATACTGGCTACTGAAGCTTTCTTT.

J is TRBJ2-1 and V is TRBV19; the match to TRBD1 covers 7 bases. The CDR3 has 13 amino acids. Germline V gene sequence: CDR1 LNHDA, CDR2 SQIVND (reference sequence). The V gene end was trimmed by 3 bases and the J gene end by 8 bases; junction bases not matched to a gene: 4. In DNA, the CDR3 is TGTGCCAGTAGTATGACAGGGCTGGATGAGCAGTTCTTC. Amino acid sequence: CASSMTGLDEQFF.

The chain is built from TRBV20-1 and TRBJ2-1; weak D call: TRBD1 (7 bases). Trimming left V 2 bases short and J 12 bases short, with 11 bases between. The length of the CDR3 is 11 residues. Germline V CDR1 and CDR2: DFQATT, SNEGSKA (reference sequence). DNA for the CDR3: TGCAGTGCTAGACAGGGGGGAGTGCAGTTCTTC. Protein sequence: CSARQGGVQFF.

The V call is TRBV5-1, the J call TRBJ2-3; unclear D gene. The CDR3 covers 14 residues. V gave up 3 bases and J gave up 0 bases, with 8 bases separating them. Germline V lookup: CDR1 SGHRS, CDR2 YFSETQ. CDR3 region: CASSYGPSTDTQYF. DNA for the CDR3: TGCGCCAGCAGCTATGGACCTAGCACAGATACGCAGTATTTT.

The chain joins TRBV7-9 to TRBJ1-2; D gene ambiguous. Trimming took off 5 bases at V and 6 bases at J, with 7 bases between the two ends. CDR1 and CDR2 (germline): SEHNR, FQNEAQ (reference sequence). This CDR3 spans 11 amino acids. The CDR3: CASSPWDGYTF. CDR3 coding DNA: TGTGCCAGCAGCCCCTGGGATGGCTACACCTTC.

The chain employs TRBV3-1 (or the pseudogene TRBV3-2) and TRBJ1-4, with TRBD1 identical over 7 bases. Germline V gene lookup returns CDR1 LGHDT and CDR2 YNNKEL (reference sequence). Unmatched junction bases numbered 7, after V lost 4 bases and J lost 5 bases. The CDR3 is 15 residues long. This CDR3 is CASSLLTGVNEKLFF. CDR3 nucleotides: TGTGCCAGCAGCCTCCTCACAGGGGTAAATGAAAAACTGTTTTTT.

V is TRBV7-9 and J is TRBJ1-2, with a tentative D call TRBD1 (5 bases). Germline values: CDR1 SEHNR, CDR2 FQNEAQ (reference sequence). Trimming removed 2 bases from V and 8 bases from J, with 12 bases in between. The CDR3 sequence is 13 residues long. The CDR3 DNA is TGTGCCAGCAGCTTACTTGGGACGAGGGGCTACACCTTC. It translates to CASSLLGTRGYTF.

This clone was recorded once. The rearrangement uses TRBV2 and TRBJ1-2; the D is unclear. In germline, CDR1 is SNHLY, CDR2 FYNNEI. This CDR3 spans 14 amino acids. Deletions cut 7 bases from V and 0 bases from J, with 12 bases between. CDR3 nucleotides: TGTGCCAGCAAAAACGCGATAACTAACTATGGCTACACCTTC. It codes for CASKNAITNYGYTF.

The chain combines TRBV2 with TRBJ2-3; TRBD2 aligns across 10 bases. V lost 11 bases to trimming and J lost 0 bases; unmatched junction nucleotides: 14. CDR3 length: 17 residues. CDR1 and CDR2 from the germline V gene are SNHLY and FYNNEI. The DNA for the CDR3 is TGTGCCTGCGGGGCTAGCGGGGGTTCCTCGAGCACAGATACGCAGTATTTT. Its translation is CACGASGGSSSTDTQYF.

The chain uses TRBV19 and TRBJ1-2, with D maybe TRBD1 (5 bases). The CDR3 length is 14 residues. From germline, CDR1 is LNHDA and CDR2 SQIVND (reference sequence). Trimming pared 6 bases from V and 4 bases from J, leaving 15 bases between. CDR3 in DNA: TGTGCCAGTAGCTGGGGGGAGTCTCGCTATGGCTACACCTTC. This sequence encodes CASSWGESRYGYTF.

CDR3 nucleotides: TGTGCCAGCAGCTTAGGTAATCTCCACAATGAGCAGTTCTTC. Encoded protein: CASSLGNLHNEQFF. The V and J genes are TRBV13 and TRBJ2-1; D not resolved. The CDR3 consists of 14 residues. V dropped 0 bases and J dropped 5 bases, with 8 bases sitting between them. Germline CDR1 reads PRHDT; CDR2 reads FYEKMQ (reference sequence).

The V gene is TRBV10-1, the J gene TRBJ1-5, with 10 bases lining up with TRBD1. This CDR3 comprises 18 residues. Germline lookup yields CDR1 WNHNN and CDR2 SYGVQD (reference sequence). The ends lost 5 bases at V and 0 bases at J; junction bases unmatched: 10. This CDR3 reads CASSSDRGLLYSNQPQHF. The CDR3 region has the DNA TGCGCCAGCAGTTCCGACAGGGGGCTACTGTATAGCAATCAGCCCCAGCATTTT.